These 7 T cell receptor beta chains share one sample of origin, sequenced in a study of cytomegalovirus exposure and HLA in healthy donors. PCR used 60 Vbeta primers and 13 Jbeta primers. TCRdb's table, derived via immunoSEQ multiplex PCR, lists solely in-frame clones and lacks some. Of approximately 130,000 clones listed, less than 80% are singletons. Sequencing was done on a sample of PBMCs. Every receptor here comes from a man aged 50 to 60 in good health and CMV-seropositive.

The V call is TRBV6-1, the J call TRBJ1-4, with TRBD1 identical over 8 bases. After removal of 2 bases from V and 7 bases from J, the junction contained 3 bases not matched to a gene. The CDR3 length is 14 residues. Germline V gene data show CDR1 as MNHNS and CDR2 as SASEGT. Here the CDR3 DNA reads TGTGCCAGCAGTGAAAGGACAGGGTTTGAAAAACTGTTTTTT. It codes for CASSERTGFEKLFF.

The chain uses TRBV11-2 and TRBJ2-3, with 7 bases identical to TRBD2. The V gene's germline CDR1 is SGHAT and CDR2 FQNNGV. J gave up 2 bases and V 4 bases, and 12 bases lay outside the gene matches. This CDR3 is built from 17 residues. CDR3 nucleotides: TGTGCCAGCAGCTCCTCCCCTCAAGCGGGGTTCACAGATACGCAGTATTTT. This translates into CASSSSPQAGFTDTQYF.

V is TRBV18 and J is TRBJ1-2, with D tentatively TRBD1 (6 bases). Trimming left V 1 base short and J 8 bases short, with 11 bases between. CDR3 length equals 13 residues. The germline CDR1 and CDR2 sequences are KGHSH and LQKENI. The CDR3 DNA follows: TGTGCCAGCTCACCACTGGGGGCGAGAGGCTACACCTTC. This encodes CASSPLGARGYTF.

The rearrangement links TRBV29-1 to TRBJ2-7; TRBD1 matches at 7 bases. Trimming at V came to 7 bases and at J to 4 bases, leaving 13 bases not matched to a gene. This CDR3 comprises 14 residues. Germline V gene lookup returns CDR1 SQVTM and CDR2 ANQGSEA. The CDR3 spells CSAGRPGTAYEQYF. CDR3 DNA sequence: TGCAGCGCCGGGCGACCCGGGACAGCTTACGAGCAGTACTTC.

The genes are TRBV19 and TRBJ2-2, with a tentative D call TRBD2 (5 bases). V was trimmed by 5 bases and J by 0 bases, leaving 10 bases between them. Germline V CDR1 and CDR2: LNHDA, SQIVND (reference sequence). The CDR3 covers 15 residues. CDR3: CASSGLAANTGELFF. Written as DNA, the CDR3 is TGTGCCAGTAGTGGGCTAGCAGCGAACACCGGGGAGCTGTTTTTT.

The chain couples TRBV28 to TRBJ1-2, with TRBD1 matching 8 bases. The germline V gene encodes CDR1 MDHEN and CDR2 SYDVKM. The J segment lost 4 bases and the V segment lost 7 bases, leaving 11 bases of the junction unmatched. CDR3 length equals 15 residues. DNA of the CDR3: TGTGCCAGCACCGCGGGGGGGGACAGGATCTATGGCTACACCTTC. Translation: CASTAGGDRIYGYTF.

The chain links TRBV27 to TRBJ2-7, with D possibly being TRBD1 (9 bases). V gave up 7 bases and J gave up 4 bases, with 26 bases separating them. The CDR3 has 17 residues. CDR1 and CDR2 (germline): MNHEY, SMNVEV (reference sequence). CDR3 nucleotides: TGTGCCAGCACCAAATACCCGGGGGGGACAGGGCCTTACGAGCAGTACTTC. Amino acids: CASTKYPGGTGPYEQYF.